A selection of T cell receptor beta chains follows, all from one sample in a study of shared clonotypes between healthy human individuals. The table came from immunoSEQ multiplex PCR; TCRdb's copy has only in-frame clones and leaves some out. The table shows some 1.5 million clones, with more than 95% occurring only once. The sequenced material came from naive CD4+ T cells sorted from blood. The source is a man aged 25 to 40 in good health. The CDR3 runs from the conserved cysteine through the conserved F or W. Each record gives: CDR3 length, D gene, J gene, clone size, V gene, CDR3 protein, CDR3 DNA. The D gene is left open where the match is weak. The size field is filled for only some rows; it gives once, few, many or a size class.

12,.,TRBJ2-7,few,TRBV6-5,CASRTGSYEQYF,TGTGCCAGCAGGACCGGGAGCTACGAGCAGTACTTC
15,TRBD1,TRBJ1-5,.,TRBV27,CASSSDRASNQPQHF,TGTGCCAGCAGTTCGGACAGGGCAAGCAATCAGCCCCAGCATTTT
16,.,TRBJ2-7,.,TRBV9,CASSASPGGGPYEQYF,TGTGCCAGCAGCGCATCGCCGGGGGGCGGGCCCTACGAGCAGTACTTC
11,.,TRBJ2-5,.,TRBV5-8,CASSLIETQYF,TGTGCCAGCAGCTTGATTGAGACCCAGTACTTC
16,.,TRBJ1-3,.,TRBV5-1,CASSRTETGSGNTIYF,TGCGCCAGCAGCCGCACGGAAACAGGGAGTGGAAACACCATATATTTT
12,TRBD2,TRBJ2-1,.,TRBV5-4,CASSLTGRGEFF,TGTGCCAGCAGCCTGACTGGACGGGGGGAGTTCTTC
17,TRBD2,TRBJ2-2,once,TRBV5-6,CASSLESGRAWAGELFF,TGTGCCAGCAGCTTGGAGAGCGGGAGGGCCTGGGCCGGGGAGCTGTTTTTT
12,.,TRBJ2-3,once,TRBV28,CASTSEVGSRYF,TGTGCCAGCACTTCTGAGGTCGGGAGTCGGTATTTT
15,.,TRBJ2-4,.,TRBV28,CASSLLAGVGGIQYF,TGTGCCAGCAGTTTATTGGCCGGGGTAGGTGGCATTCAGTACTTC
15,TRBD1,TRBJ2-4,.,TRBV28,CASSSLGQGKNIQYF,TGTGCCAGCAGTTCACTCGGACAGGGGAAAAACATTCAGTACTTC
13,TRBD1,TRBJ1-3,.,TRBV5-4,CASSLGQGVSPHF,TGTGCCAGCAGCTTGGGACAGGGGGTTTCTCCGCATTTT
15,TRBD2,TRBJ2-7,once,TRBV7-4,CASSLAGEVSGEQYF,TGTGCCAGCAGTCTAGCGGGAGAGGTTTCGGGCGAGCAGTACTTC
17,TRBD2,TRBJ2-3,.,TRBV27,CASSTRTSGSWTDTQYF,TGTGCCAGCAGTACCCGGACTAGCGGGAGTTGGACAGATACGCAGTATTTT
13,.,TRBJ2-1,.,TRBV6-4,CASSPHPFNEQFF,TGTGCCAGCAGTCCCCACCCGTTCAATGAGCAGTTCTTC
15,.,TRBJ1-5,.,TRBV10-3,CATKNSGDRGQPQHF,TGTGCCACCAAAAATTCAGGGGATCGGGGCCAGCCCCAGCATTTT
15,.,TRBJ2-1,.,TRBV5-1,CASSRGLTTYNEQFF,TGCGCCAGCAGCCGTGGGCTCACAACCTACAATGAGCAGTTCTTC
15,.,TRBJ1-5,.,TRBV19,CASSSRTAKNQPQHF,TGTGCCAGTAGTAGCAGGACAGCGAAAAATCAGCCCCAGCATTTT
14,TRBD1,TRBJ2-1,.,TRBV15,CATSRAQGYNEQFF,TGTGCCACCAGCAGAGCACAGGGGTACAATGAGCAGTTCTTC
16,.,TRBJ2-7,.,TRBV6-6,CASSYSSIALSYEQYF,TGTGCCAGCAGTTACTCGAGTATTGCCCTCTCCTACGAGCAGTACTTC
14,TRBD1,TRBJ2-7,.,TRBV28,CASSLQGGTYEQYF,TGTGCCAGCAGCCTACAGGGGGGAACTTACGAGCAGTACTTC
15,TRBD2,TRBJ2-2,once,TRBV30,CAWSVLAGGGGELFF,TGTGCCTGGAGTGTACTAGCGGGAGGAGGGGGGGAGCTGTTTTTT
17,TRBD2,TRBJ2-7,.,TRBV15,CATSRDGFSGSSYEQYF,TGTGCCACCAGCAGAGATGGATTCAGCGGGAGTTCGTACGAGCAGTACTTC
11,.,TRBJ1-2,once,TRBV7-9,CASSPGRGYTF,TGTGCCAGCAGCCCGGGACGGGGCTACACCTTC
14,.,TRBJ2-7,.,TRBV11-2,CASSPVSAYGEQYF,TGTGCCAGCAGCCCGGTCTCGGCCTATGGCGAGCAGTACTTC
14,TRBD2,TRBJ2-1,.,TRBV5-1,CASSTQGLAGEQFF,TGCGCCAGCAGCACACAAGGACTAGCGGGAGAGCAGTTCTTC
13,.,TRBJ2-3,.,TRBV29-1,CSARRGSTDTQYF,TGCAGTGCCAGGAGGGGGAGCACAGATACGCAGTATTTT
13,.,TRBJ1-3,.,TRBV4-3,CASSPFSGNTIYF,TGCGCCAGCAGCCCCTTCTCTGGAAACACCATATATTTT
13,.,TRBJ2-7,.,TRBV28,CASKGGGGYEQYF,TGTGCCTCCAAGGGAGGTGGTGGATACGAGCAGTACTTC
16,TRBD2,TRBJ2-3,.,TRBV6-6,CASSNLLAGEADTQYF,TGTGCCAGCAGTAACCTACTAGCGGGAGAGGCAGATACGCAGTATTTT
12,.,TRBJ2-1,.,TRBV28,CAVEGPPNEQFF,TGTGCCGTCGAAGGTCCGCCCAATGAGCAGTTCTTC
15,TRBD1,TRBJ2-7,.,TRBV5-1,CASQPQGAQKDEQYF,TGCGCCAGCCAACCCCAGGGGGCGCAGAAGGACGAGCAGTACTTC
16,TRBD1,TRBJ2-7,.,TRBV5-1,CASSLVKGTVLYEQYF,TGCGCCAGCAGCTTGGTCAAAGGGACAGTCCTCTACGAGCAGTACTTC
11,.,TRBJ2-5,.,TRBV7-8,CASSLVETQYF,TGTGCCAGCAGCTTAGTCGAGACCCAGTACTTC
12,.,TRBJ2-7,.,TRBV11-2,CASVTWGDEQYF,TGTGCCAGCGTAACGTGGGGGGACGAGCAGTACTTC
14,.,TRBJ1-5,.,TRBV7-9,CASSSLAVSQPQHF,TGTGCCAGCAGCTCTCTCGCGGTGAGTCAGCCCCAGCATTTT
17,.,TRBJ2-5,.,TRBV7-8,CASSPTRGAGGQETQYF,TGTGCCAGCAGCCCAACCCGGGGGGCCGGAGGGCAAGAGACCCAGTACTTC
13,.,TRBJ2-1,.,TRBV25-1,CASRSDLSGEQFF,TGTGCCAGCAGGTCTGACCTATCGGGGGAGCAGTTCTTC
15,.,TRBJ2-3,.,TRBV9,CASSVEAFATDTQYF,TGTGCCAGCAGCGTAGAGGCCTTCGCCACAGATACGCAGTATTTT
12,.,TRBJ1-2,.,TRBV28,CATTDRSYGYTF,TGTGCCACTACGGACCGGAGCTATGGCTACACCTTC
16,TRBD1,TRBJ1-2,few,TRBV4-3,CASSRGPGQAFEGYTF,TGCGCCAGCAGCCGGGGACCGGGACAGGCTTTCGAAGGCTACACCTTC
15,.,TRBJ1-2,.,TRBV7-9,CASSMHHGKTYGYTF,TGTGCCAGCAGCATGCACCATGGAAAGACCTATGGCTACACCTTC
14,.,TRBJ2-7,.,TRBV7-2,CASSLRWQLHEQYF,TGTGCCAGCAGCTTAAGGTGGCAGCTCCACGAGCAGTACTTC
12,.,TRBJ2-7,.,TRBV28,CASSLAGYEQYF,TGTGCCAGCAGCCTGGCAGGGTACGAGCAGTACTTC
14,TRBD1,TRBJ1-2,few,TRBV4-2,CASSQAGQNYGYTF,TGTGCCAGCAGCCAAGCGGGACAGAACTATGGCTACACCTTC
15,TRBD1,TRBJ2-1,.,TRBV6-1,CASSELTSGGNEQFF,TGTGCCAGCAGTGAATTGACATCAGGGGGCAATGAGCAGTTCTTC
15,.,TRBJ2-7,.,TRBV7-9,CASSLTGTPTYEQYF,TGTGCCAGCAGCTTGACCGGGACACCGACCTACGAGCAGTACTTC
15,TRBD1,TRBJ2-7,.,TRBV11-1,CASSRDRLLSYEQYF,TGTGCCAGCAGCCGGGACAGACTACTCTCCTACGAGCAGTACTTC
12,.,TRBJ2-2,few,TRBV19,CASSTKTGELFF,TGTGCCAGTAGTACAAAGACCGGGGAGCTGTTTTTT
15,.,TRBJ2-2,.,TRBV5-1,CASSLTRGHTGELFF,TGCGCCAGCAGCCTCACGCGGGGGCACACCGGGGAGCTGTTTTTT
11,TRBD1,TRBJ2-7,.,TRBV6-5,CASSQGVEQYF,TGTGCCAGCAGCCAGGGGGTCGAGCAGTACTTC
12,.,TRBJ2-7,.,TRBV28,CATDGTSYEQYF,TGTGCCACCGATGGGACCTCCTACGAGCAGTACTTC
14,.,TRBJ1-2,.,TRBV7-9,CASSLGAGYYGYTF,TGTGCCAGCAGCTTAGGGGCAGGGTACTATGGCTACACCTTC
13,.,TRBJ2-7,.,TRBV6-6,CASRDGPEREQYF,TGTGCCAGCAGGGACGGACCAGAACGGGAGCAGTACTTC
16,TRBD1,TRBJ2-2,.,TRBV7-6,CASSSVTGIIGGELFF,TGTGCCAGCAGCTCCGTGACAGGGATAATAGGCGGGGAGCTGTTTTTT
15,TRBD1,TRBJ2-7,.,TRBV11-2,CASSRPTGGVYEQYF,TGTGCCAGCAGCCGGCCCACAGGGGGCGTTTACGAGCAGTACTTC
17,TRBD2,TRBJ2-5,.,TRBV12-5,CASGLFVAGEPQETQYF,TGTGCTAGTGGTTTGTTTGTAGCGGGGGAACCCCAAGAGACCCAGTACTTC
15,.,TRBJ1-2,.,TRBV19,CASSMVGSYPYGYTF,TGTGCCAGTAGTATGGTCGGCAGCTACCCCTATGGCTACACCTTC
17,.,TRBJ2-2,once,TRBV11-2,CASKTGPSSLGPGELFF,TGTGCCAGCAAGACAGGCCCTTCCTCTTTAGGCCCCGGGGAGCTGTTTTTT
13,TRBD1,TRBJ1-2,.,TRBV6-5,CASSYRDRDGYTF,TGTGCCAGCAGTTACCGGGACAGGGACGGCTACACCTTC